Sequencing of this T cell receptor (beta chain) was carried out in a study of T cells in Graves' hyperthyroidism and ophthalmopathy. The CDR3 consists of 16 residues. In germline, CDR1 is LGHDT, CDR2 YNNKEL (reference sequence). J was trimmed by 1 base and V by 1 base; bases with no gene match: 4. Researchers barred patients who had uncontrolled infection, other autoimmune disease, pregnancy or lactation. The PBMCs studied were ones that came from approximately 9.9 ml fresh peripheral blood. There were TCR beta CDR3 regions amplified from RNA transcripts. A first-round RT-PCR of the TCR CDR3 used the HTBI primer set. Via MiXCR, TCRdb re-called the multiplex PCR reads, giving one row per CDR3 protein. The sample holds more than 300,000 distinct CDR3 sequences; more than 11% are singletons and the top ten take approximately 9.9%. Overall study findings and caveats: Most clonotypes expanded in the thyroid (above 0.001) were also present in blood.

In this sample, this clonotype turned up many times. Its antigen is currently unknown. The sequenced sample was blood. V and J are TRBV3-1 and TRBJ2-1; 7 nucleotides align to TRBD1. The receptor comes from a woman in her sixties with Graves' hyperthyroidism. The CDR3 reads CASSQVGRGSYNEQFF. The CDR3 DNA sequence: TGTGCCAGCAGCCAAGTAGGCAGGGGGTCCTACAATGAGCAGTTCTTC.